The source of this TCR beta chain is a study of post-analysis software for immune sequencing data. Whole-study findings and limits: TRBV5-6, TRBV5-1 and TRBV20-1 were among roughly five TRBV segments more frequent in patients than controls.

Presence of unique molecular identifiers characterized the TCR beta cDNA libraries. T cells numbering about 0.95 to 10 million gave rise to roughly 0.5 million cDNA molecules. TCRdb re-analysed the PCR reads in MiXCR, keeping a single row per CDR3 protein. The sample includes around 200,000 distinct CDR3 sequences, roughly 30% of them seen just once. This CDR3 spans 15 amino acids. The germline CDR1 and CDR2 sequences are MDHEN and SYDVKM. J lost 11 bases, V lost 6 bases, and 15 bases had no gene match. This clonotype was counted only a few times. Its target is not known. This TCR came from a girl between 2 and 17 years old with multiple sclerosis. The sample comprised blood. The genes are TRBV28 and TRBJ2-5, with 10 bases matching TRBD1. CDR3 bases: TGTGCCAGCAGCGTTGGGACAGGGGCCCAGAATGAGCAGTACTTC. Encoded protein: CASSVGTGAQNEQYF.